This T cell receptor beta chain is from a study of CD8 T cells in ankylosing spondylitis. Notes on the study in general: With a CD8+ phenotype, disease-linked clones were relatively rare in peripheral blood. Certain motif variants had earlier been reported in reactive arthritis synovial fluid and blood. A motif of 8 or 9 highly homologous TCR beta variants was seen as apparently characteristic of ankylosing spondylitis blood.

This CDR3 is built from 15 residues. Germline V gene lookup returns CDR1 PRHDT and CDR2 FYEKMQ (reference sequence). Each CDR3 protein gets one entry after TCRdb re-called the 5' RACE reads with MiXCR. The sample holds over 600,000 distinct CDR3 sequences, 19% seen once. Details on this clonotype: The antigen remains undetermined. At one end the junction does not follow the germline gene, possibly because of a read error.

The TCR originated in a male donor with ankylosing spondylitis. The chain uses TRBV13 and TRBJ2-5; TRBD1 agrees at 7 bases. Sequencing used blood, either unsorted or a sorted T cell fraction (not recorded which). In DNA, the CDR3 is TGTGACAGCAGCTTCGGCAGGGGGAATTCCGAGACCCAGTACTTC. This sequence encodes CDSSFGRGNSETQYF.